These T cell receptor beta chains were read from a single sample in a study of cytomegalovirus exposure and HLA in healthy donors. Data came from immunoSEQ multiplex PCR; TCRdb stores just in-frame clones and leaves some out. Of approximately 140,000 clones in the sample, 70% to 75% are singletons; the top ten hold under 15%. The sequenced sample was PBMCs. The receptors shown here come from a human donor in good health. Both conserved end residues are part of each CDR3.

TRBJ1-2 | TRBV2 | CATVGGADGYTF
TRBJ2-7 | TRBV27 | CASSSPGQGIYEQYF
TRBJ1-4 | TRBV9 | CASSVVGDNEKLFF
TRBJ2-7 | TRBV9 | CASSVAGTSGYGEQYF
TRBJ2-7 | TRBV23-1 | CASSGTGLATEEQYF
TRBJ2-2 | TRBV11-3 | CASSRGTSGATGELFF
TRBJ1-4 | TRBV28 | CASSLIQVQEKLFF
TRBJ2-1 | TRBV4-1 | CASSQDEGYNEQFF
TRBJ2-7 | TRBV5-1 | CASSLYSGQGNYEQYF
TRBJ2-3 | TRBV4-2 | CASSRAKLAGGLTDTQYF
TRBJ2-1 | TRBV29-1 | CSVEGADRGGYEQFF
TRBJ1-2 | TRBV5-3 | CARRLGRRDSRTF